These 17 T cell receptor beta chains were sequenced from one sample in a study of CD8+ T cells in alopecia areata. Once RNA had been extracted, it was reverse transcribed into cDNA to act as the sequencing template. Sequencing was performed with immunoSEQ multiplex PCR; in TCRdb, only in-frame clones are kept and a portion is missing. The sample has around 70,000 clones, 29% seen once. Treatment: oral pan-JAK inhibitor, 5-10 mg twice daily. Sequencing used CD8+ T cells sorted from blood, obtained at week 4, from a patient treated with tofacitinib. All receptors derive from a human donor with alopecia areata.

The chain has TRBV27 and TRBJ2-5, with TRBD1 identical over 8 bases. The germline V gene encodes CDR1 MNHEY and CDR2 SMNVEV (reference sequence). CDR3 length: 14 residues. V was pared by 6 bases and J by 0 bases, with 3 bases of the junction left unmatched. CDR3 DNA: TGTGCCAGCAGGAACAGGGGGGACCAAGAGACCCAGTACTTC. This codes for CASRNRGDQETQYF.

This CDR3 reads CSVGVNEQFF. The CDR3 coding sequence is TGCAGCGTTGGGGTCAATGAGCAGTTCTTC. The rearrangement joins TRBV29-1 to TRBJ2-1; D not resolved. Germline V CDR1 and CDR2: SQVTM, ANQGSEA. The CDR3 has 10 residues. Trimming pared 4 bases from V and 6 bases from J, leaving 4 bases between.

The gene calls are TRBV29-1 and TRBJ2-6, with a tentative D call TRBD1 (6 bases). Germline V gives CDR1 SQVTM, CDR2 ANQGSEA. The length of the CDR3 is 18 residues. With 1 base removed from V and 2 bases from J, the gap between germline ends came to 18 bases. The CDR3 region has the DNA TGCAGCGTTGAAGTCCGGGCCAGGGGCATCCCTGGGGCCAACGTCCTGACTTTC. Residues: CSVEVRARGIPGANVLTF. Complete variable domain (other parts from reference TRBV29-1 and TRBJ2-6): SAVISQKPSRDICQRGTSLTIQCQVDSQVTMMFWYRQQPGQSLTLIATANQGSEATYESGFVIDKFPISRPNLTFSTLTVSNMSPEDSSIYLCSVEVRARGIPGANVLTFGAGSRLTVL.

The genes are TRBV27 and TRBJ1-5, with D perhaps matching TRBD1 (5 bases). V was clipped by 4 bases and J by 6 bases, with 13 bases between them. The CDR3 totals 14 residues. CDR1 is MNHEY, CDR2 SMNVEV, per germline (reference sequence). CDR3 sequence (DNA): TGTGCCAGCAGTTATTCAGGGATCGGTCAGCCCCAGCATTTT. Its translation is CASSYSGIGQPQHF.

The chain couples TRBV5-1 to TRBJ2-6; 12 nucleotides line up with TRBD2. The CDR3 length is 17 residues. Losses at the gene ends were 0 bases for V and 2 bases for J; bases not matched to a gene: 0. Germline loops: CDR1 SGHRS, CDR2 YFSETQ. CDR3 amino acids: CASSLGLAGAGANVLTF. The CDR3 DNA is TGCGCCAGCAGCTTGGGACTAGCGGGAGCTGGGGCCAACGTCCTGACTTTC.

The chain combines TRBV6-6 with TRBJ2-3; no reliable D call. The ends were cut back, 6 bases at V and 3 bases at J, with 10 bases in the middle. Germline V gives CDR1 MNHNY, CDR2 SVGAGI (reference sequence). The CDR3 consists of 13 residues. The CDR3 here is CASSPLWTDTQYF. The DNA of the CDR3 is TGTGCCAGCAGCCCCCTATGGACAGATACGCAGTATTTT.

The chain employs TRBV7-9 and TRBJ2-1, with D perhaps matching TRBD1 or TRBD2 (5 bases each). Per the germline V gene, CDR1 is SEHNR and CDR2 is FQNEAQ (reference sequence). CDR3 length: 16 residues. The ends were cut back, 5 bases at V and 3 bases at J, with 17 bases in the middle. The CDR3 nucleotides are TGTGCCAGCAGCCTATTCCGGGACGGAAGCTACAATGAGCAGTTCTTC. Residues: CASSLFRDGSYNEQFF.

The chain recombines TRBV30 with TRBJ2-7; D unclear. The V and J ends lost 3 bases and 3 bases respectively, with 9 bases between them. The CDR3 has 12 residues. The germline V gene encodes CDR1 GTSNPN and CDR2 SVGIG (reference sequence). The CDR3 region has the DNA TGTGCCTGGAGGGAAATCAGCTACGAGCAGTACTTC. Protein: CAWREISYEQYF.

The chain combines TRBV9 with TRBJ2-7; 11 bases agree with TRBD1. The CDR3 runs to 15 residues. Germline V gene lookup returns CDR1 SGDLS and CDR2 YYNGEE. V dropped 4 bases and J dropped 2; count of bases not matched to a gene: 5. CDR3 region: CASSPGTGGTYEQYF. CDR3 bases: TGTGCCAGCAGCCCAGGGACAGGGGGGACCTACGAGCAGTACTTC.

The genes are TRBV13 and TRBJ2-5; D may be TRBD2 (6 bases). Deletions cut 3 bases from V and 4 bases from J, with 12 bases between. The length of the CDR3 is 14 residues. Germline CDR1 PRHDT, CDR2 FYEKMQ (reference sequence). CDR3 region: CASSFSGKGETQYF. In DNA form, the CDR3 reads TGTGCCAGCAGCTTTAGCGGAAAGGGAGAGACCCAGTACTTC.

The chain links TRBV7-9 to TRBJ2-5; D remains ambiguous. The CDR3 loop spans 16 amino acids. V was clipped by 4 bases and J by 0 bases, with 15 bases between them. Germline lookup yields CDR1 SEHNR and CDR2 FQNEAQ (reference sequence). The CDR3 coding sequence is TGTGCCAGCAGCTCGAAGAAGGGCAGAAACCAAGAGACCCAGTACTTC. This sequence encodes CASSSKKGRNQETQYF.

This rearrangement joins TRBV29-1 to TRBJ2-7; D gene uncertain. V was clipped by 6 bases and J by 2 bases, with 8 bases between them. CDR1 and CDR2 (germline): SQVTM, ANQGSEA. The CDR3 consists of 11 residues. CDR3 DNA: TGCAGCGTCTCAACAACCTACGAGCAGTACTTC. As protein: CSVSTTYEQYF.

By share, this clone counts as medium-sized. The rearrangement joins TRBV29-1 to TRBJ1-1, with TRBD1 identical over 8 bases. The germline V gene has CDR1 SQVTM and CDR2 ANQGSEA. The length of the CDR3 is 13 residues. Germline trimming cut 3 bases from V and 4 bases from J; bases unmatched to any gene: 4. This CDR3 is CSVEGDRFTEAFF. Here the CDR3 DNA reads TGCAGCGTTGAGGGGGACAGGTTCACTGAAGCTTTCTTT.

The chain joins TRBV29-1 to TRBJ2-1; TRBD1 matches at 8 bases. Germline assignment: CDR1 SQVTM and CDR2 ANQGSEA. V shed 4 bases and J 1 base; nucleotides not matched to a gene: 3. The CDR3 consists of 14 residues. CDR3 DNA sequence: TGCAGCGTTGGACAGGGGACTTCCTACAATGAGCAGTTCTTC. Its translation is CSVGQGTSYNEQFF.

This chain joins TRBV4-1 and TRBJ1-1, with TRBD1 identical over 8 bases. This CDR3 comprises 15 residues. V was clipped by 2 bases and J by 1 base; unmatched bases: 3. Germline-derived CDR1 and CDR2 are MGHRA and YSYEKL. The CDR3 DNA reads as TGCGCCAGCAGCCAAAGGGGGACAGGGAACACTGAAGCTTTCTTT. It yields the protein CASSQRGTGNTEAFF.

The chain recombines TRBV6-6 with TRBJ2-3, with D unresolved. V was trimmed by 2 bases and J by 1 base, leaving 10 bases between them. Germline V gene data show CDR1 as MNHNY and CDR2 as SVGAGI (reference sequence). The length of the CDR3 is 15 residues. CDR3 amino acids: CASSYLRQGTDTQYF. The CDR3 DNA reads TGTGCCAGCAGTTACCTTCGCCAAGGCACAGATACGCAGTATTTT.

The chain carries TRBV30 and TRBJ1-2; D perhaps matches TRBD1 (5 bases). Germline CDR1 reads GTSNPN; CDR2 reads SVGIG (reference sequence). The V gene lost 3 bases and the J gene lost 0 bases, with 17 bases spanning the gap. This CDR3 contains 16 residues. This CDR3 reads CAWSRADHIPNYGYTF. For the CDR3, the DNA is TGTGCCTGGAGCAGGGCTGACCACATTCCTAACTATGGCTACACCTTC.